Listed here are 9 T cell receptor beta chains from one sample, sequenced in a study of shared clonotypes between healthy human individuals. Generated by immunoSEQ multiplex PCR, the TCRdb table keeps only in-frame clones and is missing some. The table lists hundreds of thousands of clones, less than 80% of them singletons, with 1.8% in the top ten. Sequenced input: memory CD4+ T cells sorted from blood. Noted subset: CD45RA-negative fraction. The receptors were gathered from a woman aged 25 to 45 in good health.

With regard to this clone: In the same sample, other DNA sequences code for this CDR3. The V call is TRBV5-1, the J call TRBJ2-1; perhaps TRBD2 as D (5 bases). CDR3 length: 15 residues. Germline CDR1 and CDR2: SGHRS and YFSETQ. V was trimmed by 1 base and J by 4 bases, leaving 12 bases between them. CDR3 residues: CASSLSSGGYNEQFF. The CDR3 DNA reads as TGCGCCAGCAGCTTGTCCAGCGGAGGATACAATGAGCAGTTCTTC.

The CDR3 loop is CAISERANQKADTQYF. CDR3 DNA sequence: TGTGCCATCAGTGAGAGGGCTAACCAGAAGGCAGATACGCAGTATTTT. The rearrangement links TRBV10-3 to TRBJ2-3, with D hard to call. There are 16 residues in the CDR3. Germline assignment: CDR1 ENHRY and CDR2 SYGVKD. The germline V and J ends were trimmed by 2 bases and 4 bases, with 16 bases remaining between them.

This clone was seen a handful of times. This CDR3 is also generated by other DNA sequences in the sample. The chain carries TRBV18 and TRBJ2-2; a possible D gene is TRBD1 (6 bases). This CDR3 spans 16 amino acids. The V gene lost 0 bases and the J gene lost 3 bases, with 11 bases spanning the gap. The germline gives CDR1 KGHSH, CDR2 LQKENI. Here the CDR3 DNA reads TGTGCCAGCTCACCACCGTCAGGGGCACACACCGGGGAGCTGTTTTTT. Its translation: CASSPPSGAHTGELFF.

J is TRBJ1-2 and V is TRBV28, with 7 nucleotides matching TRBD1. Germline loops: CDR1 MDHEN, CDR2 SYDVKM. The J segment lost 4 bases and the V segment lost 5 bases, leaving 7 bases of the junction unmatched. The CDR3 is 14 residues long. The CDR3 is CASSANRGTYGYTF. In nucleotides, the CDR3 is TGTGCCAGCAGTGCAAACAGGGGCACCTATGGCTACACCTTC.

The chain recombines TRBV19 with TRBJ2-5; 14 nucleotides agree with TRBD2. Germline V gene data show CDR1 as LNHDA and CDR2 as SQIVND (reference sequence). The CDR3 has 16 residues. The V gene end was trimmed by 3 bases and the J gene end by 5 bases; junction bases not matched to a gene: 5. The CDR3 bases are TGTGCCAGTAGTATGCGCGGGACTAGCGGGAGTGAGACCCAGTACTTC. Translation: CASSMRGTSGSETQYF.

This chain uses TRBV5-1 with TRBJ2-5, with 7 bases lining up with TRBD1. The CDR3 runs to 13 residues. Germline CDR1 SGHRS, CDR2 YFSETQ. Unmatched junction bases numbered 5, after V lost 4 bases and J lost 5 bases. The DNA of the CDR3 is TGCGCCAGCAGCACCCAGGGGGTCGAGACCCAGTACTTC. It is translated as CASSTQGVETQYF. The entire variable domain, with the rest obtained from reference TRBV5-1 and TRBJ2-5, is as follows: KAGVTQTPRYLIKTRGQQVTLSCSPISGHRSVSWYQQTPGQGLQFLFEYFSETQRNKGNFPGRFSGRQFSNSRSEMNVSTLELGDSALYLCASSTQGVETQYFGPGTRLLVL.

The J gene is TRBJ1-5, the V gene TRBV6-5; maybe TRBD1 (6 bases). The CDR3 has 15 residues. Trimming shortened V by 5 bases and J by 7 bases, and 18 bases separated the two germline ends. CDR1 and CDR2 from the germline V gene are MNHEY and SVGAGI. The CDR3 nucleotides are TGTGCCAGCAGTAGTACAGGGAACCCACGGCAGCCCCAGCATTTT. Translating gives CASSSTGNPRQPQHF.

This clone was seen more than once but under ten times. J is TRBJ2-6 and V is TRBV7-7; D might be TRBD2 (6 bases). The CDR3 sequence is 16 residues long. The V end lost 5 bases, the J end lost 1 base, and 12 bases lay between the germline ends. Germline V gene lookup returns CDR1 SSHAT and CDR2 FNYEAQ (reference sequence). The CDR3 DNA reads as TGTGCCAGCAGCCTCCGGGCGGGATCTGGGGCCAACGTCCTGACTTTC. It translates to CASSLRAGSGANVLTF.

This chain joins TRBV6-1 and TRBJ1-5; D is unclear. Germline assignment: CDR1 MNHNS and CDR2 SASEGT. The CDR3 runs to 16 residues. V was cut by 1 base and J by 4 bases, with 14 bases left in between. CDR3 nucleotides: TGTGCCAGCAGTGAAGTGAACCTGGTAGGGAATCAGCCCCAGCATTTT. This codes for CASSEVNLVGNQPQHF.